This T cell receptor (beta chain) derives from a study of cytomegalovirus exposure and HLA in healthy donors (dated by TCRdb to about 2017). Regarding the research as a whole: According to an earlier analysis of several hundred of the donors, 200 million or so T cells yielded 90 million to 130 million unique TCR beta sequences and around 280 Gb of sequence data. HLA typing included class I and class II loci at four-digit resolution. The study profiled the T cell repertoires of about 640 subjects by immunosequencing and related them to cytomegalovirus serostatus. Donor age, sex, ethnicity and CMV serostatus were compiled together with the repertoire data. A later genetic analysis took genome-wide SNP genotypes for about three fifths of the 666 donors and used that subset as a discovery cohort. On average, 235,054 unique TCR beta nucleotide sequences were sequenced per donor among some 430 genotyped donors of the cohort, with approximately 18% of those sequences being non-productive. Every repertoire in the discovery cohort had been generated on one and the same sequencing platform. In a later analysis, previously published TCR beta repertoires from hundreds of donors were re-analyzed and high-resolution HLA genotyping was added so that TCR occurrence patterns could be studied. The study combined high-throughput TCR immunosequencing, statistical association of individual TCRs with disease status, and machine learning to predict cytomegalovirus infection status. Of the 350 to 450 genotyped donors, approximately 80% were placed in the genetic ancestry cluster associated with self-reported Caucasian donors. Five DR-DQ haplotypes were handled as single units for association and clustering because linkage in the cohort was strong. The aim of the study was to test whether cataloging public T cell receptors could identify signatures of past pathogen exposure. An early release that covered several hundred HLA-typed donors contained approximately 300 gigabases of sequencing data and about 84 million unique TCR sequences. To decide whether each TCR beta V gene segment behaved as functional or pseudogenic, an earlier analysis of approximately 620 of the donors relied on high-throughput TCR beta sequencing. The number of donors typed differed by locus, with about 629-640 for A, B, C, DRB1 and DQB1, roughly 550 for DQA1, 600 to 610 for DPA1, and around 430 for DPB1. In the later analysis, no new phenotypic data were used to find candidate immune exposures; instead, reliance was placed on TCR beta sequences and their occurrence across donors. Besides the first cohort of approximately 710 subjects, a separate validation cohort made up of 120 different subjects was used.

Of note for this clone: The antigen it binds to is not known. The sample holds no much larger clone one base away, and base qualities are not on file.

The cohort comprised some 700 healthy bone marrow donors. Cohort members were all nominally healthy when sampled, although unrecorded immune exposures were likely present. The donor tested CMV seronegative, placing the donor among the 350 to 400 seronegative members of the cohort. A peripheral blood sample was collected from each donor, and TCR beta sequencing was performed on peripheral blood mononuclear cells. The Qiagen DNeasy Blood Extraction Kit was used to extract genomic DNA from the blood cell samples. Study-level results and caveats: Some IMGT-functional V segments, including TRBV6-2 and TRBV6-3, could not be distinguished by the 87-base-pair reads and were therefore excluded. Strong co-occurrence of HLA alleles, especially DR and DQ, made assigning TCR associations to individual alleles difficult. The study gave a list of 150 to 200 TCR beta chains associated with cytomegalovirus. In a later analysis, HLA-associated TCR beta chains showed more clonal expansion and lower generation probabilities than non-associated chains that were equally common. A cluster of highly shared sequence variants was judged likely to represent a technical artifact of the sequencing pipeline. In a later analysis, several top co-occurrence clusters were reported to appear linked to parvovirus B19, influenza, CMV and Epstein-Barr virus. Because HLA typing was unavailable for some donors at each locus, only the typed subset was used in association tests. Most TCR sequences were observed very rarely across donors, whereas some public TCRs were present in many individuals. Presence/absence analyses assumed roughly uniform sequencing depth across donors, an assumption that may not hold. A few of the identified cytomegalovirus-associated TCR beta chains were confirmed in vitro to be specific for cytomegalovirus antigens. A later analysis found that most CMV-associated TCR beta chains appeared HLA-restricted, with HLA associations seemingly driven largely by CMV exposure. Because counts were too low, roughly 16 rarely observed V segments, including chromosome 9 orphons, were left out of the earlier analysis of 587 of the donors. In a later genetic analysis, fewer N-insertions in productive TCRs were reported among donors in an Asian-associated ancestry cluster than the approximately 710-donor mean. Broadly in line with IMGT annotations, most TCR beta V segments showed up in productive rearrangements about 87% or about 30% of the time in an earlier analysis of roughly 590 of the donors. This cohort had only TCR beta chains sequenced, and the lack of alpha or paired-chain data limited which features could be detected. An association between a missense DCLRE1C variant and V-gene and J-gene trimming of TCR beta chains was found in a later genetic analysis and replicated in an independent cohort. In a later analysis, TCR association rates were found to vary across HLA loci, with the most associated TCRs seen for DRB1 alleles and the fewest for HLA-C alleles. The only immune exposure information available for the cohort was CMV serostatus. A further reported finding was that TCR beta sequences accurately predicted the HLA-A and HLA-B alleles for most subjects in the first cohort. At a false discovery rate of 0.05, a later analysis linked fewer than 20,000 TCR beta sequences to specific HLA alleles. Correlated functional status among segregating V segments might reflect linkage disequilibrium, but an unknown experimental factor could not be ruled out. The authors suggested that the approach could potentially be extended to other disease states and immunological phenotypes. The classifier was reported to diagnose cytomegalovirus status with high specificity and sensitivity in both the original cohort and the validation cohort.

The library was prepared using the immunoSEQ multiplex PCR assay. For the multiplex PCR, a mixture combining 60 forward primers for TCR Vbeta segments and 13 reverse primers for TCR Jbeta segments was used. The CDR3 region of rearranged TCR beta genes was amplified from genomic DNA with a multiplex PCR assay. On the Illumina HiSeq System, the amplified TCR beta libraries were sequenced as 87-base-pair reads. The published analysis was carried out like this. In a later analysis, around 80 million unique TCR beta chains were counted across the approximately 620 repertoires, and approximately 11 million of these chains were shared by at least two donors. Raw reads were error-corrected and collapsed into unique sequences by a nearest-neighbor algorithm in which closely related sequences were merged to remove PCR and sequencing errors. V, D and J gene segments were assigned by aligning CDR3 sequences to IMGT reference sequences. For a sequence to be retained, a match of at least six nucleotides was required to both a V gene segment and a J gene segment. A rearrangement was called productive if the CDR3 had no stop codons and remained in frame with V and J, and every other rearrangement was called non-productive. CDR3 was defined by IMGT convention, running from the second conserved V-encoded cysteine to the conserved J-encoded phenylalanine. In an earlier analysis of just under 600 of the donors, sequences lacking an unambiguous match to a single V gene segment were excluded. In an earlier analysis of a few hundred of the donors, a V segment was called functional when productive rearrangements were above 56.7%, and segregating when the standard deviation between donors exceeded 5%. A statistical classification framework was built to diagnose cytomegalovirus status from the catalog of TCR beta chain sequences. V and J gene assignment, in a later analysis, came from comparing TCR nucleotide sequences with IMGT/GENE-DB human TR gene sequences. The TCRdist pipeline was used in a later analysis to assign CDR3 sequences and most-parsimonious VDJ recombination scenarios. In a later analysis, each TCR beta chain was defined by its CDR3 amino acid sequence together with its V-gene family, and reads without a unique V-gene family were excluded. To address suspected cross-contamination and a sequencing artifact, a later analysis removed 592 highly shared, low-generation-probability nucleotide sequences. A later analysis calculated a clonal expansion index for each public chain from normalized within-repertoire ranks of inferred template counts. A later analysis computed generation probabilities with a VDJ recombination model fitted to out-of-frame rearrangements, and checked the results against IGoR. A later analysis scored TCR-TCR, TCR-HLA and TCR-CMV co-occurrence with hypergeometric tests, applying a repertoire-size bias correction to TCR pairs. In a later analysis, false discovery rates were estimated by permuting HLA or CMV assignments 20 times. A later analysis grouped co-occurring TCRs with DBSCAN, adding TCRdist sequence similarity when clustering within HLA-allele-positive subsets. Co-occurrence clustering excluded repertoires with fewer than 30,000 or more than 120,000 public chains, plus five with anomalous nucleotide sharing. TCRdb took this table from immuneACCESS and kept in-frame rearrangements with V and J called. Such tables lack part of the clones; where checked against another copy, unresolved V genes explain under half of the gap, and the rest is unexplained. The V and J calls and clone size come from that table; D and trimming were worked out from the DNA. A total of tens of thousands of clones appear in this sample, roughly four fifths of them only once. The ten most abundant clones make up roughly 3.1% of the sample.

Trimming removed 8 bases from V and 0 bases from J, leaving 13 bases between the germline ends. The germline V gene sets CDR1 to SNHLY and CDR2 to FYNNEI. There are 14 amino acids in the CDR3, from cysteine to phenylalanine inclusive. The CDR3 DNA has 42 bases and is translated from base 1. The TCR was taken from a man aged 45-65 years in good health and CMV-seronegative. The chain was built from TRBV2 and TRBJ1-1, and perhaps TRBD1 as D gene, on 5 matching bases. Sequencing was done on a sample of PBMCs. CDR3 region: CASLRAGMNTEAFF. The DNA sequence is TGTGCCAGCCTAAGGGCAGGGATGAACACTGAAGCTTTCTTT. Full variable domain (CDR3 extended with the reference TRBV2 and TRBJ1-1 proteins): EPEVTQTPSHQVTQMGQEVILRCVPISNHLYFYWYRQILGQKVEFLVSFYNNEISEKSEIFDDQFSVERPDGSNFTLKIRSTKLEDSAMYFCASLRAGMNTEAFFGQGTRLTVV.